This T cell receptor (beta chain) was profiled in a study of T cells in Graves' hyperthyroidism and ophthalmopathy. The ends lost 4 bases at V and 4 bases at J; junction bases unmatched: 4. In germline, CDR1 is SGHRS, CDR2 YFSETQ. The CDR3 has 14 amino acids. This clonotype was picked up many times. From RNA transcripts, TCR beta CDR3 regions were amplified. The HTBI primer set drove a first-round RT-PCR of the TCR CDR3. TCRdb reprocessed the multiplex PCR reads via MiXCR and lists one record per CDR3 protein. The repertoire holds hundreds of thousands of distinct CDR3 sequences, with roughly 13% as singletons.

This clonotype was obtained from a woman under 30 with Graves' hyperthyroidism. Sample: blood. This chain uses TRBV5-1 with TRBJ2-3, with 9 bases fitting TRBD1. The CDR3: CASSRDRVPDTQYF. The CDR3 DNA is TGCGCCAGCAGCCGGGACAGGGTCCCAGATACGCAGTATTTT.